Below are 31 T cell receptor beta chains sequenced from a single sample in a study of blood T cell repertoires in COVID-19. Some clones are missing from TCRdb's copy, which holds only in-frame ones; the method was immunoSEQ multiplex PCR. The table shows about 160,000 clones, with approximately 93% occurring only once. Sequences were obtained from peripheral blood. The origin of the receptors is a woman aged 55-70 years with COVID-19, enrolled during active disease.

Note on this clone: The junction differs from germline at one of its ends, possibly a read error. The J gene is TRBJ2-7, the V gene TRBV7-9; 8 bases match TRBD1. Germline lookup yields CDR1 SEHNR and CDR2 FQNEAQ (reference sequence). This CDR3 comprises 11 residues. CDR3 amino acids: CASSLRDRIHF. The CDR3 coding sequence is TGTGCCAGCAGCTTACGGGACAGGATCCACTTC. The full variable domain, rest sourced from reference TRBV7-9 and TRBJ2-7, is DTGVSQNPRHKITKRGQNVTFRCDPISEHNRLYWYRQTLGQGPEFLTYFQNEAQLEKSRLLSDRFSAERPKGSFSTLEIQRTEQGDSAMYLCASSLRDRIHFGPGTRLTVT.

The rearrangement links TRBV19 to TRBJ1-2, with a tentative D call TRBD1 (6 bases). V was trimmed by 3 bases and J by 5 bases, leaving 10 bases between them. Germline V CDR1 and CDR2: LNHDA, SQIVND (reference sequence). This CDR3 is built from 13 residues. CDR3 in amino acids: CASSIAGEYGYTF. CDR3 bases: TGTGCCAGTAGTATTGCAGGGGAGTATGGCTACACCTTC. The full variable domain, in which reference TRBV19 and TRBJ1-2 provide the parts outside the CDR3, is DGGITQSPKYLFRKEGQNVTLSCEQNLNHDAMYWYRQDPGQGLRLIYYSQIVNDFQKGDIAEGYSVSREKKESFPLTVTSAQKNPTAFYLCASSIAGEYGYTFGSGTRLTVV.

V is TRBV4-2 and J is TRBJ1-2; 8 bases align to TRBD1. The CDR3 totals 16 residues. The germline V gene encodes CDR1 LGHNA and CDR2 YNFKEQ. After removal of 3 bases from V and 4 bases from J, the junction contained 10 bases not matched to a gene. CDR3: CASSQPGQDLFYGYTF. The CDR3, as DNA: TGTGCCAGCAGCCAGCCGGGACAGGACTTATTCTATGGCTACACCTTC.

The V call is TRBV5-1, the J call TRBJ1-1, with 7 bases matching TRBD1. This CDR3 is built from 14 residues. The germline gives CDR1 SGHRS, CDR2 YFSETQ. The junction had 3 bases not matched to a gene; V was cut back by 3 bases and J by 1 base. The CDR3 DNA is TGCGCCAGCAGCTCGGGACAGCAGAACACTGAAGCTTTCTTT. Amino acid sequence: CASSSGQQNTEAFF.

The chain joins TRBV18 to TRBJ1-5; D might be TRBD1 (6 bases). Trimming shortened V by 2 bases and J by 4 bases, and 18 bases separated the two germline ends. The CDR3 runs 17 residues. Looked up from germline, CDR1 is KGHSH and CDR2 is LQKENI. The CDR3 sequence is CASSPTGGAKGNQPQHF. DNA of the CDR3: TGTGCCAGCTCACCAACGGGGGGCGCAAAAGGTAATCAGCCCCAGCATTTT.

This clone was counted a single time. The chain recombines TRBV7-9 with TRBJ2-5; tentative D call: TRBD2 (7 bases). V was cut by 2 bases and J by 8 bases, with 12 bases left in between. This CDR3 has 13 residues. In germline, CDR1 is SEHNR, CDR2 FQNEAQ (reference sequence). DNA of the CDR3: TGTGCCAGCAGCTTAATTACGGGGGGCACCCAGTACTTC. It encodes CASSLITGGTQYF.

In this sample, this clone turned up once. This chain links TRBV30 with TRBJ1-3, with 7 nucleotides matching TRBD1. The junction had 5 bases not matched to a gene; V was cut back by 0 bases and J by 3 bases. CDR3 length: 15 residues. CDR1 GTSNPN and CDR2 SVGIG come from the germline V gene (reference sequence). CDR3 loop: CAWSVIGTVGNTIYF. The CDR3 bases are TGTGCCTGGAGTGTAATTGGGACAGTTGGAAACACCATATATTTT.

The chain couples TRBV15 to TRBJ2-2; possibly TRBD1 for D (6 bases). The CDR3 contains 16 residues. Germline assignment: CDR1 LNHNV and CDR2 YYDKDF (reference sequence). V gave up 0 bases and J gave up 6 bases, with 14 bases separating them. CDR3 protein: CATSRDQGRGSGELFF. The DNA of the CDR3 is TGTGCCACCAGCAGAGATCAGGGCAGGGGATCCGGGGAGCTGTTTTTT.

This sequence joins TRBV19 and TRBJ2-7; TRBD2 agrees at 11 bases. The germline gives CDR1 LNHDA, CDR2 SQIVND (reference sequence). This CDR3 contains 15 residues. V gave up 9 bases and J gave up 1 base; unmatched junction bases: 8. The CDR3 loop is CASRALAGGSYEQYF. The DNA for the CDR3 is TGTGCCAGCCGAGCCCTAGCGGGGGGTTCCTACGAGCAGTACTTC.

The V gene is TRBV11-2, the J gene TRBJ2-7; TRBD2 matches 8 bases. The CDR3 consists of 14 residues. Unmatched junction bases numbered 3, after V lost 3 bases and J lost 2 bases. Looked up from germline, CDR1 is SGHAT and CDR2 is FQNNGV. The DNA for the CDR3 is TGTGCCAGCAGCTTCGGGGGGGGTCCCTACGAGCAGTACTTC. Translation: CASSFGGGPYEQYF.

The V call is TRBV7-2, the J call TRBJ2-5; possible D gene TRBD2, 5 bases. The CDR3 sequence is 17 residues long. The germline V gene has CDR1 SGHTA and CDR2 FQGNSA. V gave up 5 bases and J gave up 2 bases, with 21 bases separating them. Here the CDR3 DNA reads TGTGCCAGCAGCGGGCGGCTGACGGGAAATAAACAAGAGACCCAGTACTTC. Encoded protein: CASSGRLTGNKQETQYF.

This sequence joins TRBV7-8 and TRBJ1-5, with 7 bases that match TRBD1. The CDR3 length is 15 residues. Germline V CDR1 and CDR2: SGHVS, FQNEAQ. J lost 3 bases, V lost 5 bases, and 7 bases had no gene match. CDR3: CASSRRTGNNQPQHF. The CDR3 nucleotides are TGTGCCAGCAGCAGACGGACAGGTAACAATCAGCCCCAGCATTTT.

V usage is TRBV7-9 and J usage is TRBJ1-1; 7 bases are shared with TRBD1. Germline-derived CDR1 and CDR2 are SEHNR and FQNEAQ (reference sequence). V lost 3 bases to trimming and J lost 6 bases; unmatched junction nucleotides: 7. CDR3 length: 14 residues. CDR3 nucleotide sequence: TGTGCCAGCAGCTTCAGGGGGGACGGCGCTGAAGCTTTCTTT. This codes for CASSFRGDGAEAFF.

The rearrangement joins TRBV5-1 to TRBJ2-1; possible D gene TRBD2, 5 bases. The CDR3 has 16 residues. Germline V CDR1 and CDR2: SGHRS, YFSETQ. V lost 0 bases to trimming and J lost 0 bases, with 10 bases between them. Written as DNA, the CDR3 is TGCGCCAGCAGCTTGGCGGAGGCTAGCTCCTACAATGAGCAGTTCTTC. It translates to CASSLAEASSYNEQFF.

The V and J genes are TRBV19 and TRBJ1-2; D remains unclear. CDR3 size: 12 residues. The V end lost 7 bases, the J end lost 4 bases, and 10 bases lay between the germline ends. The germline V gene has CDR1 LNHDA and CDR2 SQIVND (reference sequence). The CDR3 region is CASKTTGYGYTF. DNA of the CDR3: TGTGCCAGTAAGACGACGGGCTATGGCTACACCTTC.

The chain has TRBV27 and TRBJ1-5; D is undetermined. The CDR3 is made up of 12 amino acids. Germline loops: CDR1 MNHEY, CDR2 SMNVEV (reference sequence). Trimming took off 8 bases at V and 6 bases at J, with 11 bases between the two ends. For the CDR3, the DNA is TGTGCCAGCGGTGCGCCAAGTCAGCCCCAGCATTTT. This gives the protein CASGAPSQPQHF.

The V call is TRBV6-5, the J call TRBJ1-3; weak D call: TRBD1 (6 bases). Trimming cost V 6 bases and J 0 bases, with 12 bases left between them. Germline CDR1 and CDR2: MNHEY and SVGAGI. The CDR3 contains 15 residues. The CDR3 DNA follows: TGTGCCAGCAGCCGTACAGGGTACTCTGGAAACACCATATATTTT. It encodes CASSRTGYSGNTIYF.

This clone was counted only a few times. Within the sample, other DNA sequences also encode this same CDR3. This sequence joins TRBV6-5 and TRBJ1-5; TRBD1 is a possible D gene (5 bases). V was cut by 6 bases and J by 3 bases, with 9 bases left in between. The germline CDR1 and CDR2 sequences are MNHEY and SVGAGI. The length of the CDR3 is 13 residues. CDR3 coding DNA: TGTGCCAGCAGCGGACAAATCAATCAGCCCCAGCATTTT. Its translation is CASSGQINQPQHF.

V usage is TRBV11-2 and J usage is TRBJ1-5; possible D gene TRBD1, 6 bases. V was clipped by 5 bases and J by 4 bases, with 9 bases between them. The CDR3 is 13 residues long. CDR1 and CDR2 (germline): SGHAT, FQNNGV. DNA for the CDR3: TGTGCCAGCAGCCAAGGACAGAATCAGCCCCAGCATTTT. Translating gives CASSQGQNQPQHF.

The chain combines TRBV19 with TRBJ1-2, with TRBD1 matching over 9 bases. Germline CDR1 and CDR2: LNHDA and SQIVND (reference sequence). The CDR3 is made up of 14 amino acids. Unmatched junction bases numbered 6, after V lost 3 bases and J lost 7 bases. Written as DNA, the CDR3 is TGTGCCAGTAGTATTTTCCGGACAGGGGCTGGCTACACCTTC. Protein product: CASSIFRTGAGYTF.

This chain uses TRBV12-3 or TRBV12-4 with TRBJ2-2; TRBD1 matches 10 bases. The CDR3 is 13 amino acids. V lost 10 bases, J lost 3 bases, and 2 bases stayed unmatched. This chain's CDR3 is CATGTGDTGELFF. In nucleotides, the CDR3 is TGTGCCACCGGGACAGGGGACACCGGGGAGCTGTTTTTT.

The genes are TRBV19 and TRBJ2-1; 9 bases are shared with TRBD2. From germline, CDR1 is LNHDA and CDR2 SQIVND (reference sequence). The V segment lost 0 bases and the J segment 5 bases; nucleotides outside the gene matches: 8. The CDR3 runs to 17 residues. The CDR3 region is CASSIDGSGGVDNEQFF. The CDR3 DNA follows: TGTGCCAGTAGTATAGATGGTAGCGGGGGCGTTGACAATGAGCAGTTCTTC.

The chain links TRBV19 to TRBJ1-5; D not resolved. The CDR3 covers 14 residues. Germline V gene lookup returns CDR1 LNHDA and CDR2 SQIVND (reference sequence). Trimming pared 3 bases from V and 0 bases from J, leaving 6 bases between. CDR3 sequence (DNA): TGTGCCAGTAGTATTGGCGGTAGCAATCAGCCCCAGCATTTT. As protein: CASSIGGSNQPQHF.

The V and J genes are TRBV19 and TRBJ1-1; perhaps TRBD1 as D (5 bases). The germline V and J ends were trimmed by 4 bases and 2 bases, with 26 bases remaining between them. The CDR3 runs 19 residues. The germline gives CDR1 LNHDA, CDR2 SQIVND (reference sequence). CDR3: CASSTPPVRRSGGNTEAFF. The CDR3 DNA sequence: TGTGCCAGTAGTACCCCGCCGGTTAGGAGGTCCGGGGGTAACACTGAAGCTTTCTTT.

DNA for the CDR3: TGTGCCAGCAGCTTAACGGGTGCGGGTCACAGGGGTCTGAACACTGAAGCTTTCTTT. Residues: CASSLTGAGHRGLNTEAFF. This chain joins TRBV7-3 and TRBJ1-1, with TRBD1 matching over 7 bases. CDR3 length equals 19 residues. The V gene's germline CDR1 is SGHTA and CDR2 FQGTGA. The V segment lost 0 bases and the J segment 0 bases; nucleotides outside the gene matches: 13.

The gene calls are TRBV6-2 or TRBV6-3 and TRBJ2-1; 11 bases align to TRBD2. V lost 4 bases and J lost 8; bases outside the gene matches: 13. The germline V gene has CDR1 MNHEY and CDR2 SVGEGT. The CDR3 length is 17 residues. CDR3 residues: CASSLIILAGVVDEQFF. Here the CDR3 DNA reads TGTGCCAGCAGTTTAATTATACTAGCGGGGGTTGTCGATGAGCAGTTCTTC.

The rearrangement joins TRBV18 to TRBJ1-5; tentatively, D is TRBD1 (6 bases). The V gene's germline CDR1 is KGHSH and CDR2 LQKENI. The V end was cut by 3 bases, the J end by 4 bases, with 13 bases between. This CDR3 comprises 15 residues. The CDR3 here is CASSPSGVENQPQHF. CDR3 nucleotide sequence: TGTGCCAGCTCACCGTCAGGGGTGGAGAATCAGCCCCAGCATTTT.

V gene TRBV19 combines with J gene TRBJ2-7, with 8 positions matching TRBD1. V was clipped by 8 bases and J by 3 bases; unmatched bases: 6. This CDR3 is built from 13 residues. Germline V gene sequence: CDR1 LNHDA, CDR2 SQIVND (reference sequence). CDR3 nucleotide sequence: TGTGCCAGTGGACAGGGCGAAAACTACGAGCAGTACTTC. Amino acid sequence: CASGQGENYEQYF.

This sequence joins TRBV6-5 and TRBJ1-1, with D perhaps matching TRBD1 (5 bases). The germline CDR1 and CDR2 sequences are MNHEY and SVGAGI. The V end was cut by 6 bases, the J end by 10 bases, with 15 bases between. There are 12 residues in the CDR3. DNA for the CDR3: TGTGCCAGCAGCCGACATCAGGGTCGAGCTTTCTTT. It translates to CASSRHQGRAFF.

V and J are TRBV19 and TRBJ1-5; 9 bases fit TRBD1. This CDR3 has 17 residues. The V and J ends lost 6 bases and 4 bases, in that order; junction bases with no gene match: 13. Germline assignment: CDR1 LNHDA and CDR2 SQIVND (reference sequence). The DNA for the CDR3 is TGTGCCAGTAGCAACCCCTACAGGGGGCTGGAGAATCAGCCCCAGCATTTT. This gives the protein CASSNPYRGLENQPQHF.

This chain joins TRBV2 and TRBJ2-5, with TRBD1 matching 10 bases. The CDR3 runs 14 residues. With 5 bases clipped from V and 5 bases from J, the junction kept 5 bases outside the gene matches. The germline gives CDR1 SNHLY, CDR2 FYNNEI. CDR3 in amino acids: CASSRQGAGETQYF. CDR3 in DNA: TGTGCCAGCAGTAGACAGGGGGCGGGGGAGACCCAGTACTTC.